The clone carrying this T cell receptor beta chain was counted a single time. Its specificity is not known. Kept together in coculture, the mixed lymphocyte reaction cells spent 5 to 7 days at 37°C. The data originate from a study of siplizumab effects on memory and regulatory T cells. Study-level results: Proliferating siplizumab-culture Tregs lacked confirmation of suppressive function. Proliferating CD4+ or CD8+ clones, roughly 80-95% of them, lacked an assignable naive or memory phenotype.

Sequenced by immunoSEQ multiplex PCR; TCRdb stores in-frame clones only, minus some. The sample shows 12,000 or so clones, approximately 50% of them seen only once. The V and J ends lost 0 bases and 3 bases respectively, with 2 bases between them. Germline-derived CDR1 and CDR2 are LNHNV and YYDKDF (reference sequence). The CDR3 extends over 13 amino acids. The sample consisted of CFSE-low (dividing) CD8+ T cells sorted from an allogeneic mixed lymphocyte reaction. The chain employs TRBV15 and TRBJ1-4; D not resolved. This sequence was found in a human donor in good health; the cells came from an allogeneic mixed lymphocyte reaction. Some clones in this sample may be carry-over from other donors' samples. The CDR3 protein is CATSREANEKLFF. DNA for the CDR3: TGTGCCACCAGCAGAGAGGCTAATGAAAAACTGTTTTTT.